This T cell receptor (beta chain) was profiled in a study of blood T cell repertoires in COVID-19. In the source study's methods: Reference gene primer amplification yielded estimated nucleated cell counts. Assay: immunoSEQ multiplex PCR; the TCRdb copy retains only in-frame clones and omits some. V and J calls and clone size are given by that table; D and trimming were obtained from the DNA. The sample contains under 95,000 clones, 88% of which appear only once. The CDR3 has 15 amino acids. Looked up from germline, CDR1 is SGHRS and CDR2 is YFSETQ. J gave up 5 bases and V 4 bases, and 12 bases lay outside the gene matches.

The specimen sequenced was peripheral blood. The V and J genes are TRBV5-1 and TRBJ2-7, with 7 bases that match TRBD1. This TCR was recovered from a human donor in a cohort sampled during active COVID-19. The CDR3 here is CASSAQTGQLNEQYF. In DNA form, the CDR3 reads TGCGCCAGCAGCGCCCAGACAGGGCAGTTAAACGAGCAGTACTTC.